This entry concerns a single TCR beta chain. Its antigen is as yet unknown. Trimming removed 4 bases from V and 1 base from J; junction bases left unmatched: 3. This CDR3 has 14 residues. Germline V gives CDR1 SGHKS, CDR2 YYEKEE (reference sequence). The data originate from a study of cytomegalovirus exposure and HLA in healthy donors. Notes on the study in general: TCR association rates varied by HLA locus in a later analysis, with DRB1 highest and HLA-C lowest. A few V segments could not be told apart, such as TRBV6-2 and TRBV6-3, and were left out.

13 Jbeta primers and 60 Vbeta primers were used for the PCR. Produced via immunoSEQ multiplex PCR; TCRdb's table is partial and in-frame only. The sample has roughly 110,000 clones, 65% to 75% seen once; the top ten hold 4% to 5.5%. This TCR derives from a man aged 25 to 40 in good health and CMV-seropositive. The chain has TRBV5-5 and TRBJ1-2, with 8 bases matching TRBD1. Sequencing input: PBMCs. CDR3 sequence reads: CASSTGQGNYGYTF. CDR3 DNA sequence: TGTGCCAGCAGCACCGGACAGGGTAACTATGGCTACACCTTC.